These 28 T cell receptor beta chains originate from one sample sequenced in a study of cytomegalovirus exposure and HLA in healthy donors. The PCR used 60 Vbeta and 13 Jbeta primers. Some clones are missing from TCRdb's copy, which holds only in-frame ones; the method was immunoSEQ multiplex PCR. The sample lists under 200,000 clones; 70% to 90% were seen once. The sample was PBMCs. The receptors were gathered from a woman in her 30s in good health and CMV-seropositive.

The rearrangement uses TRBV7-9 and TRBJ1-4; tentative D call: TRBD1 (6 bases). Trimming left V 5 bases short and J 8 bases short, with 12 bases between. CDR1 is SEHNR and CDR2 is FQNEAQ in the germline V gene (reference sequence). This CDR3 spans 13 amino acids. CDR3 in amino acids: CASSPDRGEKLFF. The CDR3 bases are TGTGCCAGCAGCCCGGACAGAGGAGAAAAACTGTTTTTT. The whole variable domain, remainder taken from reference TRBV7-9 and TRBJ1-4, is DTGVSQNPRHKITKRGQNVTFRCDPISEHNRLYWYRQTLGQGPEFLTYFQNEAQLEKSRLLSDRFSAERPKGSFSTLEIQRTEQGDSAMYLCASSPDRGEKLFFGSGTQLSVL.

This rearrangement joins TRBV18 to TRBJ2-4, with D possibly being TRBD2 (6 bases). V lost 3 bases to trimming and J lost 0 bases, with 9 bases between them. The CDR3 totals 15 residues. Per germline, CDR1 KGHSH and CDR2 LQKENI. CDR3 in amino acids: CASSPLGGAKNIQYF. As DNA, the CDR3 is TGTGCCAGCTCACCCCTGGGGGGAGCCAAAAACATTCAGTACTTC. Combining the CDR3 with reference TRBV18 and TRBJ2-4 gives the whole variable domain NAGVMQNPRHLVRRRGQEARLRCSPMKGHSHVYWYRQLPEEGLKFMVYLQKENIIDESGMPKERFSAEFPKEGPSILRIQQVVRGDSAAYFCASSPLGGAKNIQYFGAGTRLSVL.

The chain links TRBV7-8 to TRBJ1-6; the D gene is possibly TRBD1 (5 bases). Germline assignment: CDR1 SGHVS and CDR2 FQNEAQ. V lost 1 base and J lost 7, with 5 bases in between. This CDR3 spans 13 amino acids. The CDR3 reads CASSLEGNSPLHF. The CDR3 bases are TGTGCCAGCAGCTTAGAGGGGAATTCACCCCTCCACTTT.

This chain connects TRBV5-8 to TRBJ2-1; 14 positions match TRBD2. CDR3 length equals 16 residues. Trimming cost V 0 bases and J 8 bases; bases outside gene matches: 4. CDR1 SGHTS and CDR2 YDEGEE come from the germline V gene. The CDR3 DNA follows: TGTGCCAGCAGCTTGGGACTAGCGGGGGGGCCAGATGAGCAGTTCTTC. Translated, it gives CASSLGLAGGPDEQFF. Supplemented by reference TRBV5-8 and TRBJ2-1, the full variable domain reads EAGVTQSPTHLIKTRGQQATLRCSPISGHTSVYWYQQALGLGLQFLLWYDEGEERNRGNFPPRFSGRQFPNYSSELNVNALELEDSALYLCASSLGLAGGPDEQFFGPGTRLTVL.

The gene calls are TRBV7-3 and TRBJ2-1, with D possibly TRBD2 on 5 matching bases. With 5 bases removed from V and 4 bases from J, the gap between germline ends came to 15 bases. The CDR3 has 15 amino acids. The V gene's germline CDR1 is SGHTA and CDR2 FQGTGA. CDR3 loop: CASSAFSGQYNEQFF. DNA of the CDR3: TGTGCCAGCAGCGCCTTCAGCGGTCAATACAATGAGCAGTTCTTC.

The rearrangement links TRBV13 to TRBJ2-5, with D possibly being TRBD2 (7 bases). The J call may be wrong; the DNA end is better matched by TRBJ2-7. CDR1 is PRHDT and CDR2 is FYEKMQ in the germline V gene (reference sequence). This CDR3 has 14 amino acids. CDR3 nucleotides: TGTGCCAGCAGCCGGGGGGCCCGGGGGTACGAGCAGTACTTC. Its translation: CASSRGARGYEQYF.

The chain combines TRBV7-2 with TRBJ1-2; the D gene is possibly TRBD1 (6 bases). Germline V gives CDR1 SGHTA, CDR2 FQGNSA. V was clipped by 5 bases and J by 5 bases, with 9 bases between them. The CDR3 length is 12 residues. In DNA form, the CDR3 reads TGTGCCAGCAGCCAGGACAGTTATGGCTACACCTTC. Its translation is CASSQDSYGYTF.

This clone was seen only a few times. The chain joins TRBV5-5 to TRBJ2-2, with 7 bases that match TRBD1. The trim removed 4 bases at V and 4 bases at J, leaving 7 bases unmatched. Germline V CDR1 and CDR2: SGHKS, YYEKEE (reference sequence). The CDR3 is made up of 15 amino acids. The CDR3 sequence: CASSPTGTVTGELFF. For the CDR3, the DNA is TGTGCCAGCAGCCCGACAGGGACCGTCACCGGGGAGCTGTTTTTT.

This clone was counted a few times. Its ends do not fully match the called genes, so a read error is possible. The V gene is TRBV9, the J gene TRBJ1-2; possibly TRBD1 for D (5 bases). From germline, CDR1 is SGDLS and CDR2 YYNGEE. The CDR3 has 13 residues. DNA for the CDR3: TGTGCCAGCAGCGCCAGGGAGGACTATGACTACACCTTC. Translation gives CASSAREDYDYTF. Full variable domain (rest looked up from reference TRBV9 and TRBJ1-2): DSGVTQTPKHLITATGQRVTLRCSPRSGDLSVYWYQQSLDQGLQFLIQYYNGEERAKGNILERFSAQQFPDLHSELNLSSLELGDSALYFCASSAREDYDYTFGSGTRLTVV.

V usage is TRBV7-2 and J usage is TRBJ2-6; TRBD2 agrees at 9 bases. The CDR3 runs to 18 residues. Trimming at V came to 2 bases and at J to 2 bases, leaving 7 bases not matched to a gene. Per germline, CDR1 SGHTA and CDR2 FQGNSA. The CDR3 nucleotides are TGTGCCAGCAGCTTATACGCGGGGGGGCTGCCTGGGGCCAACGTCCTGACTTTC. It is translated as CASSLYAGGLPGANVLTF. The full variable domain, its missing parts supplied by reference TRBV7-2 and TRBJ2-6, is GAGVSQSPSNKVTEKGKDVELRCDPISGHTALYWYRQSLGQGLEFLIYFQGNSAPDKSGLPSDRFSAERTGGSVSTLTIQRTQQEDSAVYLCASSLYAGGLPGANVLTFGAGSRLTVL.

The count of this clone is one. The rearrangement joins TRBV27 to TRBJ2-5; the D gene could be TRBD1 or TRBD2 (6 bases each). Germline V CDR1 and CDR2: MNHEY, SMNVEV (reference sequence). The CDR3 runs to 13 residues. CDR3 bases: TGTGTCAGGACAGACCCCCCGGGCGGGGAGCAGTACTTC. It yields the protein CVRTDPPGGEQYF.

This chain uses TRBV7-2 with TRBJ1-1, with 7 bases lining up with TRBD1. Germline CDR1 reads SGHTA; CDR2 reads FQGNSA. This CDR3 comprises 16 residues. With V trimmed by 4 bases and J by 0 bases, 8 bases remained unmatched. The chain's CDR3 is CASSSWGTDLNTEAFF. As DNA, the CDR3 is TGTGCCAGCAGCTCCTGGGGGACAGACCTGAACACTGAAGCTTTCTTT.

This clone was found once. This sequence joins TRBV29-1 and TRBJ1-2; 10 positions match TRBD1. The CDR3 is 13 amino acids. Unmatched junction bases numbered 4, after V lost 6 bases and J lost 3 bases. The germline CDR1 and CDR2 sequences are SQVTM and ANQGSEA. The chain's CDR3 is CSVRQGADYGYTF. The DNA for the CDR3 is TGCAGCGTGAGACAGGGGGCAGACTATGGCTACACCTTC.

The V and J genes are TRBV27 and TRBJ2-1; the D gene is possibly TRBD2 (6 bases). Trimming pared 6 bases from V and 0 bases from J, leaving 15 bases between. CDR1 and CDR2 (germline): MNHEY, SMNVEV (reference sequence). The CDR3 contains 16 residues. The CDR3 is CASRIFGSSSYNEQFF. CDR3 coding DNA: TGTGCCAGCAGAATCTTCGGGAGTTCCTCCTACAATGAGCAGTTCTTC.

The chain uses TRBV6-6 and TRBJ2-3; 8 nucleotides line up with TRBD2. In germline, CDR1 is MNHNY, CDR2 SVGAGI (reference sequence). V shed 0 bases and J 7 bases; nucleotides not matched to a gene: 6. The CDR3 sequence is 15 residues long. CDR3 in amino acids: CASSYSSGGANTQYF. The DNA for the CDR3 is TGTGCCAGCAGTTACTCGTCCGGGGGGGCAAATACGCAGTATTTT.

In regard to this clone: An end of the junction differs from the germline gene, which may be a read error. The rearrangement uses TRBV19 and TRBJ2-3; TRBD2 aligns across 9 bases. CDR3 length equals 14 residues. CDR1 LNHDA and CDR2 SQIVND come from the germline V gene (reference sequence). The CDR3: CASRIAGGTDTQYF. CDR3 DNA sequence: TGTGCCAGTAGGATAGCGGGGGGCACAGATACGCAGTATTTT.

This clone has only one observation. The V and J genes are TRBV27 and TRBJ1-4; weak D call: TRBD1 (5 bases). The CDR3 spans 16 residues. Trimming cost V 2 bases and J 10 bases, with 20 bases left between them. Looked up from germline, CDR1 is MNHEY and CDR2 is SMNVEV (reference sequence). The CDR3 loop is CASSLRAGVGLGKLFF. The CDR3, as DNA: TGTGCCAGCAGTTTAAGGGCGGGGGTTGGGCTCGGAAAACTGTTTTTT.

The chain joins TRBV15 to TRBJ1-3, with 7 bases that match TRBD1. The CDR3 covers 16 residues. After removal of 1 base from V and 2 bases from J, the junction contained 5 bases not matched to a gene. CDR1 is LNHNV, CDR2 YYDKDF, per germline (reference sequence). For the CDR3, the DNA is TGTGCCACCAGCAGAGGGACAGGCTTAGCTGGAAACACCATATATTTT. It encodes CATSRGTGLAGNTIYF.

The CDR3 region is CASSVVPDSNEQFF. CDR3 nucleotides: TGTGCCAGCAGCGTAGTACCTGACAGCAATGAGCAGTTCTTC. The chain uses TRBV9 and TRBJ2-1; possibly TRBD1 for D (5 bases). V was cut by 0 bases and J by 6 bases, with 10 bases left in between. Germline V gives CDR1 SGDLS, CDR2 YYNGEE. The length of the CDR3 is 14 residues.

V gene TRBV11-3 combines with J gene TRBJ2-4; TRBD1 is a possible D gene (6 bases). The CDR3 consists of 15 residues. Germline V gene sequence: CDR1 SGHNT, CDR2 YENEEA. V lost 6 bases, J lost 1 base, and 13 bases lay in between. The CDR3 DNA follows: TGTGCCAGCAGACCTAAGGGGGAGGCCAAAAACATTCAGTACTTC. Encoded protein: CASRPKGEAKNIQYF. Full variable domain (outside the CDR3, taken from reference TRBV11-3 and TRBJ2-4): EAGVVQSPRYKIIEKKQPVAFWCNPISGHNTLYWYLQNLGQGPELLIRYENEEAVDDSQLPKDRFSAERLKGVDSTLKIQPAELGDSAVYLCASRPKGEAKNIQYFGAGTRLSVL.

The sample holds a few counts of this clone. The V call is TRBV6-1, the J call TRBJ1-2; TRBD1 might be the D (6 bases). Trimming took off 4 bases at V and 7 bases at J, with 16 bases between the two ends. The germline V gene encodes CDR1 MNHNS and CDR2 SASEGT. This CDR3 has 14 amino acids. The CDR3, as DNA: TGTGCCAGCAGTGTGGGACAAGCAGGCGGTGGCTACACCTTC. Its translation is CASSVGQAGGGYTF.

The chain carries TRBV15 and TRBJ1-1; D is perhaps TRBD1 (6 bases). Trimming removed 1 base at V and 4 bases at J, with 13 bases between. Germline-derived CDR1 and CDR2 are LNHNV and YYDKDF (reference sequence). CDR3 length: 15 amino acids. CDR3 sequence reads: CATSRGGRGSTEAFF. DNA of the CDR3: TGTGCCACCAGCAGAGGCGGCAGGGGTAGCACTGAAGCTTTCTTT.

The gene calls are TRBV7-2 and TRBJ2-1; 7 bases line up with TRBD2. This CDR3 is 15 amino acids long. CDR1 is SGHTA, CDR2 FQGNSA, per germline. V trimming: 4 bases; J trimming: 4 bases; junction bases outside the gene matches: 7. The CDR3 loop is CASSSSGGLYNEQFF. The CDR3 DNA is TGTGCCAGCAGCTCCTCGGGGGGACTATACAATGAGCAGTTCTTC.

The chain employs TRBV6-6 and TRBJ2-5; D might be TRBD1 (6 bases). Per the germline V gene, CDR1 is MNHNY and CDR2 is SVGAGI (reference sequence). V lost 5 bases, J lost 4 bases, and 11 bases lay in between. The length of the CDR3 is 13 residues. The CDR3: CASSRGSGETQYF. DNA of the CDR3: TGTGCCAGCAGTAGGGGGTCCGGAGAGACCCAGTACTTC.

This chain joins TRBV28 and TRBJ1-6, with 9 positions matching TRBD1. V shed 9 bases, J shed 7 bases, and the junction held 4 bases outside the gene matches. The V gene's germline CDR1 is MDHEN and CDR2 SYDVKM. The CDR3 spans 13 residues. The CDR3 here is CASRDRENSPLHF. Here the CDR3 DNA reads TGTGCCAGTAGGGACAGGGAAAATTCACCCCTCCACTTT.

The CDR3 nucleotides are TGCAGCGCTACTACAGGGGGCTTGTCCTACGAGCAGTACTTC. Protein: CSATTGGLSYEQYF. The chain employs TRBV29-1 and TRBJ2-5; the match to TRBD1 covers 9 bases. The J call may be mistaken, given a closer DNA end match to TRBJ2-7. There are 14 residues in the CDR3. Germline loops: CDR1 SQVTM, CDR2 ANQGSEA.

The chain carries TRBV27 and TRBJ1-2, with 7 bases that match TRBD1. Germline lookup yields CDR1 MNHEY and CDR2 SMNVEV (reference sequence). The V segment lost 1 base and the J segment 2 bases; nucleotides outside the gene matches: 4. The CDR3 runs to 15 residues. CDR3 protein: CASSLFGTANYGYTF. The DNA for the CDR3 is TGTGCCAGCAGTTTATTTGGGACAGCAAACTATGGCTACACCTTC.

The V and J genes are TRBV6-5 and TRBJ1-3; D is possibly TRBD1 (6 bases). CDR3 size: 15 residues. CDR1 MNHEY and CDR2 SVGAGI come from the germline V gene. V dropped 0 bases and J dropped 2 bases, with 8 bases sitting between them. The CDR3 is CASSYSRTAGNTIYF. Here the CDR3 DNA reads TGTGCCAGCAGTTACTCGAGGACAGCTGGAAACACCATATATTTT.